This T cell receptor beta chain stems from a study of shared clonotypes between healthy human individuals (dated by TCRdb to the early 2020s). About the investigation overall: The cohort included a few men and a couple of women between 18 and 49 years of age. For each donor, three plates each were used for CD4 naive and CD4 memory, two plates were used for CD8 naive, and one plate was used for CD8 memory. To estimate repertoire size and how much clonotype sharing occurs between individuals, the study deeply sequenced the blood TCR repertoires of roughly 5 healthy adults. To increase sequencing depth and limit assay-specific biases, TCR repertoire library preparation and sequencing were carried out by different laboratories using diverse techniques. Per donor, leukapheresis produced somewhere between about 0.9 and 9 billion PBMCs.

TCR CDR3 regions were amplified from genomic DNA by multiplex PCR using the deep immunoSEQ assay. Extracted genomic DNA from each cell subset was spread evenly across all wells of several immunoSEQ 96-well plates, with each plate serving as a replicate. For sorted subsets, 150 to 200 ng genomic DNA, equal to some 28,000 T cell genomes, was loaded into each replicate PCR. Purified libraries were measured with a Qubit 3.0 fluorometer, size-checked on a Bioanalyzer 2100, and measured again with the KAPA Library Quantification kit. Each immunoSEQ 96-well plate was sequenced on its own single-read 150-cycle Illumina NextSeq 550 flow cell. The authors' analysis ran thus. The immunoSEQ output contained only junctional sequences without quality scores, so filtering could not match that applied to full-length reads. Sequences were annotated with PyIR, a Python wrapper for IgBLAST v1.9, using IMGT germline references to assign V/J genes and CDR3. Reads were removed for weak V/J assignments (E-value above 1e-6), missing CDR3, stop codons, out-of-frame junctions, or ambiguous translated residues. A V3J clonotype was defined by an identical inferred V gene, J gene, and CDR3 amino acid sequence. To compute the percentage overlap between repertoires, the number of shared unique clonotypes was divided by the size of the smaller repertoire. Three approaches were used to assess repertoire richness: RTK rarefaction, the Chao1 estimator, and Recon v2.1 estimates of unobserved clonotypes. Generation probabilities were computed with OLGA for all TCRbeta clonotypes obtained by the gDNA method from a few donors. TCRdb carries this immuneACCESS record with in-frame sequences only. Its versions omit some clonotypes, under half of them owing to an unresolved V gene in the studies checked, with the rest unexplained. The V and J calls and clone size were taken over from that table, and D and trimming were inferred from the DNA. This sample is represented by millions of clones; around 90% of them were singletons. Over 0.12% of the sample lies in the top ten.

V is pared back by 8 bases and J by 1 base, with 14 bases lying between the germline termini. Per the germline V gene, MNHNS is the CDR1 and SASEGT is the CDR2. Its CDR3 holds 14 amino acids, cysteine through phenylalanine. Left in the record is the CDR3 DNA by itself, 42 bases read in frame from the first base. Donors were healthy HIV-negative adults with no recently reported acute infections or vaccinations. All donors were Caucasian adults living in Nashville, Tennessee, USA. CD4+ T cells were enriched by magnetic negative selection; naive cells were then positively selected on CD45RA, and the negative fraction formed the memory subset. Blood was obtained by leukapheresis, after which PBMCs were separated by Ficoll-Histopaque density gradient centrifugation and cryopreserved in liquid nitrogen vapor phase. Purity and quantity of every magnetically sorted T cell population were checked by analytical flow cytometry. From each sorted fraction, genomic DNA was isolated and quantified by UV absorbance on a Nanodrop 2000c.

Of note for this clone: This clone's antigen is unknown. No qualities accompany the bases; no much larger clone lies one base away.

General findings and caveats noted by the study authors: Only blood was sampled, and tissue TCR repertoires likely differ from those in blood. Rarefaction of sorted-subset datasets indicated incomplete sequencing despite the large sequencing depth. Based on pairwise subsampling, the degree of clonotype sharing among donors was expected to be affected by sequencing depth. About 5% of naive CD4, 3.5% of naive CD8, around 2.3% of memory CD4, and roughly 0.4% of memory CD8 clonotypes were shared across a few donors. Larger estimated clonotype richness was generally found for naive subsets than for memory subsets. The genetic and exposure-history diversity represented was limited by the small number of donors. Higher generation probabilities were observed for clonotypes shared by all four sorted-subset donors than for non-shared clonotypes.

The sequencing input was naive CD4+ T cells sorted from blood. Reading the label with the study, this specimen's cell subset or site is: CD45RA+ positively selected. This receptor was obtained from a man aged 18 to 29 in good health. The chain joins TRBV6-1 to TRBJ1-1; 5 matching bases give a weak D call of TRBD1. At the DNA level, the sequence is TGTGCCAGCGCGGGGGGGATCTCGAACACTGAAGCTTTCTTT. This sequence encodes CASAGGISNTEAFF.